Detailed here is one TCR beta chain. Its antigen is unknown. TCRdb's table, derived via immunoSEQ multiplex PCR, lists solely in-frame clones and lacks some. The sample holds roughly 2 million clones, over 85% seen once. The sample comes from a study of shared clonotypes between healthy human individuals. For the study at large: Each donor's CD4 naive and CD4 memory cells filled three plates apiece, CD8 naive two, and CD8 memory one. Overall study findings and caveats: Approximately 5.4% of naive CD4 clonotypes were common to several donors.

Only CD45RO-negative cells positively selected for CCR7 counted as naive CD8 cells, so terminally differentiated effector memory CD45RA+ cells were excluded. There are 16 residues in the CDR3. V shed 6 bases, J shed 7 bases, and the junction held 17 bases outside the gene matches. Per germline, CDR1 WSHSY and CDR2 SAAADI. Sequenced: naive CD8+ T cells sorted from blood. The chain employs TRBV10-2 and TRBJ1-2; 7 bases line up with TRBD1. This receptor was identified in a man younger than 35 in good health. The CDR3 coding sequence is TGCGCCAGCAGCGAATATAACGAGGGGGCGCATGGTGGCTACACCTTC. Encoded protein: CASSEYNEGAHGGYTF.